Presented here are 22 T cell receptor beta chains from one specimen sequenced in a study of shared clonotypes between healthy human individuals. Profiled with immunoSEQ multiplex PCR; TCRdb holds only in-frame clones, not every one. The table has some 1.5 million clones, 95% to 99% seen once; the top ten hold less than 0.55%. Sequencing was done on a sample of naive CD4+ T cells sorted from blood. Stated subset: CD45RA+ positively selected. The origin of the receptors is a young man in good health.

This sequence joins TRBV5-4 and TRBJ1-3; tentatively, D is TRBD1 (6 bases). Germline-derived CDR1 and CDR2 are SGHNT and YYREEE (reference sequence). The V end lost 4 bases, the J end lost 1 base, and 15 bases lay between the germline ends. The CDR3 consists of 16 residues. The CDR3 is CASSPGQSLSGNTIYF. CDR3 in DNA: TGTGCCAGCAGCCCCGGACAGAGCCTTTCTGGAAACACCATATATTTT.

This sequence joins TRBV9 and TRBJ1-5; D is possibly TRBD1 (5 bases). Germline V lookup: CDR1 SGDLS, CDR2 YYNGEE. CDR3 length: 14 amino acids. Trimming removed 3 bases at V and 4 bases at J, with 11 bases between. CDR3 region: CASSGGAGNQPQHF. DNA of the CDR3: TGTGCCAGCAGCGGAGGGGCGGGTAATCAGCCCCAGCATTTT.

The chain joins TRBV30 to TRBJ2-4; TRBD1 matches 7 bases. From germline, CDR1 is GTSNPN and CDR2 SVGIG (reference sequence). The CDR3 totals 11 residues. V lost 0 bases to trimming and J lost 16 bases; unmatched junction nucleotides: 6. CDR3 loop: CAWSVTGTAYF. The CDR3 DNA reads as TGTGCCTGGAGTGTAACTGGGACAGCTTACTTC.

The chain is built from TRBV28 and TRBJ2-3; tentative D call: TRBD2 (6 bases). Germline lookup yields CDR1 MDHEN and CDR2 SYDVKM. Trimming pared 3 bases from V and 3 bases from J, leaving 13 bases between. This CDR3 is built from 15 residues. The CDR3 DNA reads as TGTGCCAGCAGTTTGAGACTAGGAACTACAGATACGCAGTATTTT. The encoded protein is CASSLRLGTTDTQYF.

This chain links TRBV9 with TRBJ1-3; TRBD1 matches at 11 bases. Germline CDR1 reads SGDLS; CDR2 reads YYNGEE. This CDR3 comprises 16 residues. Trimming cost V 4 bases and J 2 bases; bases outside gene matches: 5. CDR3 coding DNA: TGTGCCAGCAGCCCAGGACAGGGGGCGACTGGAAACACCATATATTTT. Amino acid sequence: CASSPGQGATGNTIYF.

The V call is TRBV30, the J call TRBJ1-3; no reliable D call. This CDR3 spans 16 amino acids. Trimming removed 2 bases from V and 0 bases from J, with 14 bases in between. Germline CDR1 is GTSNPN and CDR2 is SVGIG (reference sequence). CDR3 in DNA: TGTGCCTGGAGTAAGGGCGGTCGGAACTCTGGAAACACCATATATTTT. Translating gives CAWSKGGRNSGNTIYF.

This chain connects TRBV11-2 to TRBJ2-7, with 7 nucleotides matching TRBD2. Looked up from germline, CDR1 is SGHAT and CDR2 is FQNNGV. This CDR3 has 16 residues. The V gene end was trimmed by 3 bases and the J gene end by 1 base; junction bases not matched to a gene: 9. The CDR3 is CASSFQRGLVSYEQYF. Written as DNA, the CDR3 is TGTGCCAGCAGCTTCCAGCGGGGATTAGTTTCCTACGAGCAGTACTTC.

The chain links TRBV5-1 to TRBJ2-2, with 9 bases fitting TRBD2. Germline-derived CDR1 and CDR2 are SGHRS and YFSETQ. V lost 5 bases and J lost 4; bases outside the gene matches: 9. The CDR3 extends over 16 amino acids. In DNA, the CDR3 is TGCGCCAGCAGGCCCTTAGCGGGAGTTGGCACCGGGGAGCTGTTTTTT. It encodes CASRPLAGVGTGELFF.

The CDR3, as DNA: TGTGCCAGCAGCAGACTTATCGGTCCCTACGAGCAGTACTTC. Amino acids: CASSRLIGPYEQYF. J is TRBJ2-7 and V is TRBV9; D call uncertain. Germline assignment: CDR1 SGDLS and CDR2 YYNGEE. V lost 4 bases to trimming and J lost 2 bases, with 13 bases between them. This CDR3 has 14 residues.

The rearrangement uses TRBV10-2 and TRBJ1-5, with D perhaps matching TRBD1 (5 bases). The CDR3 covers 13 residues. Trimming pared 6 bases from V and 7 bases from J, leaving 13 bases between. Germline loops: CDR1 WSHSY, CDR2 SAAADI. CDR3 in DNA: TGCGCCAGCAGCGAGCCGGGGGAGCAGCCCCAGCATTTT. Amino acids: CASSEPGEQPQHF.

A remark on this clone: Other DNA sequences from this sample encode an identical CDR3 as well. The chain combines TRBV19 with TRBJ2-3; no clear D. The ends were cut back, 3 bases at V and 6 bases at J, with 7 bases in the middle. The CDR3 is made up of 12 amino acids. Per the germline V gene, CDR1 is LNHDA and CDR2 is SQIVND (reference sequence). CDR3 coding DNA: TGTGCCAGTAGTATCTTGGGCGATACGCAGTATTTT. As protein: CASSILGDTQYF.

V gene TRBV7-2 combines with J gene TRBJ1-1, with 9 bases aligning to TRBD1. CDR1 and CDR2 (germline): SGHTA, FQGNSA. The CDR3 is made up of 16 amino acids. V lost 2 bases to trimming and J lost 3 bases; unmatched junction nucleotides: 7. CDR3 in DNA: TGTGCCAGCAGCTTATTACAGGGGGCATTGTACACTGAAGCTTTCTTT. Residues: CASSLLQGALYTEAFF.

V gene TRBV27 combines with J gene TRBJ2-7; 13 nucleotides agree with TRBD2. J gave up 0 bases and V 7 bases, and 12 bases lay outside the gene matches. The CDR3 totals 18 residues. Germline V gene sequence: CDR1 MNHEY, CDR2 SMNVEV (reference sequence). CDR3 protein: CASKGLLAGGPSSYEQYF. Written as DNA, the CDR3 is TGTGCCAGCAAGGGTCTACTAGCGGGAGGGCCTAGCTCCTACGAGCAGTACTTC.

V and J are TRBV19 and TRBJ1-4; unclear D gene. Trimming shortened V by 8 bases and J by 6 bases, and 13 bases separated the two germline ends. There are 13 residues in the CDR3. The germline V gene encodes CDR1 LNHDA and CDR2 SQIVND (reference sequence). Here the CDR3 DNA reads TGTGCCAGTTCCCCGGTCGTCGATGAAAAACTGTTTTTT. Residues: CASSPVVDEKLFF.

This clone has only one observation. The rearrangement joins TRBV29-1 to TRBJ2-1; 10 nucleotides match TRBD2. Germline V CDR1 and CDR2: SQVTM, ANQGSEA. Losses at the gene ends were 4 bases for V and 5 bases for J; bases not matched to a gene: 5. CDR3 length: 14 amino acids. DNA for the CDR3: TGCAGCGTTGTAACTAGCGGGACCAACAATGAGCAGTTCTTC. This encodes CSVVTSGTNNEQFF.

This chain connects TRBV7-2 to TRBJ1-5; D is unclear. Trimming removed 3 bases from V and 1 base from J, with 7 bases in between. The CDR3 is 14 residues long. Germline V gene data show CDR1 as SGHTA and CDR2 as FQGNSA. The CDR3 DNA reads as TGTGCCAGCAGCTTTATTCGAAGCAATCAGCCCCAGCATTTT. Amino acids: CASSFIRSNQPQHF.

The chain joins TRBV15 to TRBJ2-1; TRBD2 matches at 12 bases. This CDR3 is built from 18 residues. The germline CDR1 and CDR2 sequences are LNHNV and YYDKDF (reference sequence). The V gene end was trimmed by 1 base and the J gene end by 9 bases; junction bases not matched to a gene: 13. The CDR3 is CATSRGLAGADTSSEQFF. CDR3 in DNA: TGTGCCACCAGCAGAGGACTAGCGGGAGCGGACACCAGCAGTGAGCAGTTCTTC.

This clone has a single count. The V call is TRBV5-6, the J call TRBJ2-1, with a tentative D call TRBD2 (6 bases). Germline V gene sequence: CDR1 SGHDT, CDR2 YYEEEE. There are 18 residues in the CDR3. V was clipped by 7 bases and J by 1 base, with 24 bases between them. This CDR3 is CASAFSLARELSYNEQFF. In nucleotides, the CDR3 is TGTGCCAGCGCTTTTTCGCTCGCACGGGAGTTGTCCTACAATGAGCAGTTCTTC.

CDR3 amino acids: CASSKGESYEQYF. CDR3 sequence (DNA): TGTGCCAGCAGCAAAGGGGAATCCTACGAGCAGTACTTC. This chain uses TRBV11-3 with TRBJ2-7; the D gene is possibly TRBD1 (5 bases). This CDR3 comprises 13 residues. In germline, CDR1 is SGHNT, CDR2 YENEEA. The V end was cut by 5 bases, the J end by 1 base, with 9 bases between.

As concerns this clone: Other DNA sequences in this specimen translate into the identical CDR3. The V and J genes are TRBV10-3 and TRBJ2-7; D is possibly TRBD1 (6 bases). Germline V gives CDR1 ENHRY, CDR2 SYGVKD. Trimming took 3 bases from V and 4 from J, leaving 13 bases between them. The CDR3 has 14 amino acids. CDR3 bases: TGTGCCATCAGTGACAGGGGCTTATTATACGAGCAGTACTTC. Translating it yields CAISDRGLLYEQYF.

V usage is TRBV28 and J usage is TRBJ2-1; possible D gene TRBD2, 6 bases. The CDR3 is 18 residues long. Per germline, CDR1 MDHEN and CDR2 SYDVKM. The V gene lost 3 bases and the J gene lost 8 bases, with 26 bases spanning the gap. CDR3 coding DNA: TGTGCCAGCAGTTTCCCTTTGGGTCGGGAGAGGTCGCGGGATGAGCAGTTCTTC. It specifies CASSFPLGRERSRDEQFF.

CDR3 protein: CASSSRSGVETQYF. CDR3 bases: TGTGCCAGCAGTTCGCGGAGTGGGGTGGAGACCCAGTACTTC. This sequence joins TRBV7-2 and TRBJ2-5; no firm D call. CDR1 SGHTA and CDR2 FQGNSA come from the germline V gene. The CDR3 covers 14 residues. Trimming took off 6 bases at V and 5 bases at J, with 16 bases between the two ends.